A single sample gave rise to the 19 T cell receptor beta chains below, sequenced in a study of blood T cell repertoires in COVID-19. Profiling relied on immunoSEQ multiplex PCR, and the TCRdb table lists in-frame clones only, not all of them. The sample includes about 120,000 clones, 79% seen only once; the top ten take 3% to 4.5%. What was sequenced was peripheral blood. The source of these receptors is a woman older than 75 with acute or convalescent COVID-19.

The CDR3 reads CASSEEHTGELFF. CDR3 in DNA: TGTGCCAGCAGTGAGGAGCACACCGGGGAGCTGTTTTTT. V is TRBV2 and J is TRBJ2-2; D is unclear. V shed 3 bases and J shed 3 bases, with 5 bases lying between them. This CDR3 comprises 13 residues. Germline V gene lookup returns CDR1 SNHLY and CDR2 FYNNEI.

The rearrangement uses TRBV27 and TRBJ1-5; tentative D call: TRBD1 (5 bases). V lost 5 bases and J 1 base, leaving 12 bases between the germline ends. Germline lookup yields CDR1 MNHEY and CDR2 SMNVEV (reference sequence). The CDR3 runs 15 residues. In DNA form, the CDR3 reads TGTGCCAGCAGTCTCCTGGGGGGGAGCAATCAGCCCCAGCATTTT. It specifies CASSLLGGSNQPQHF.

The chain carries TRBV11-2 and TRBJ2-5, with 11 bases that match TRBD2. This CDR3 region has 16 residues. The J segment lost 1 base and the V segment lost 1 base, leaving 2 bases of the junction unmatched. The germline V gene encodes CDR1 SGHAT and CDR2 FQNNGV. The CDR3 DNA sequence: TGTGCCAGCAGCTTAGCACTAGCGGGGGTCCAAGAGACCCAGTACTTC. It yields the protein CASSLALAGVQETQYF.

This chain uses TRBV24-1 with TRBJ2-2, with 8 bases lining up with TRBD2. Germline lookup yields CDR1 KGHDR and CDR2 SFDVKD. The CDR3 spans 14 residues. After removal of 9 bases from V and 3 bases from J, the junction contained 5 bases not matched to a gene. This chain's CDR3 is CATGAGVDTGELFF. CDR3 DNA sequence: TGTGCCACCGGAGCGGGAGTAGACACCGGGGAGCTGTTTTTT.

This clone appeared a single time. J is TRBJ1-1 and V is TRBV2; weak D call: TRBD1 (6 bases). The CDR3 spans 14 residues. The germline V gene has CDR1 SNHLY and CDR2 FYNNEI. Trimming left V 6 bases short and J 2 bases short, with 13 bases between. CDR3 coding DNA: TGTGCCAGCAGGTCACCGACAGGCAACACTGAAGCTTTCTTT. This codes for CASRSPTGNTEAFF. Full variable domain (outside the CDR3, taken from reference TRBV2 and TRBJ1-1): EPEVTQTPSHQVTQMGQEVILRCVPISNHLYFYWYRQILGQKVEFLVSFYNNEISEKSEIFDDQFSVERPDGSNFTLKIRSTKLEDSAMYFCASRSPTGNTEAFFGQGTRLTVV.

The J gene is TRBJ2-1, the V gene TRBV9; TRBD1 agrees at 10 bases. In germline, CDR1 is SGDLS, CDR2 YYNGEE. V was pared by 4 bases and J by 4 bases, with 5 bases of the junction left unmatched. The CDR3 consists of 15 residues. The DNA of the CDR3 is TGTGCCAGCAGCTCGGACAGGGGGGGTTACAATGAGCAGTTCTTC. It codes for CASSSDRGGYNEQFF. The full variable domain, in which reference TRBV9 and TRBJ2-1 provide the parts outside the CDR3, is DSGVTQTPKHLITATGQRVTLRCSPRSGDLSVYWYQQSLDQGLQFLIQYYNGEERAKGNILERFSAQQFPDLHSELNLSSLELGDSALYFCASSSDRGGYNEQFFGPGTRLTVL.

The V and J genes are TRBV4-1 and TRBJ2-7; 7 nucleotides align to TRBD1. CDR3 length: 15 residues. Germline V gene data show CDR1 as MGHRA and CDR2 as YSYEKL. Losses at the gene ends were 6 bases for V and 4 bases for J; bases not matched to a gene: 12. The CDR3 here is CASRLGRQGSYEQYF. The CDR3 DNA is TGCGCCAGCAGGTTAGGTCGACAGGGATCATACGAGCAGTACTTC.

The chain combines TRBV6-2 or TRBV6-3 with TRBJ1-1, with a tentative D call TRBD1 (5 bases). Germline CDR1 reads MNHEY; CDR2 reads SVGEGT. CDR3 length: 14 amino acids. The ends were cut back, 4 bases at V and 3 bases at J, with 12 bases in the middle. The CDR3 protein is CASSSGGTDTEAFF. CDR3 coding DNA: TGTGCCAGCAGTTCGGGGGGAACTGACACTGAAGCTTTCTTT.

This clone was counted a single time. CDR3 region: CASSLARGSHEQYF. CDR3 in DNA: TGTGCCAGCAGCTTAGCCAGGGGGTCCCACGAGCAGTACTTC. The rearrangement joins TRBV13 to TRBJ2-7, with 7 bases fitting TRBD1. Looked up from germline, CDR1 is PRHDT and CDR2 is FYEKMQ (reference sequence). The junction had 5 bases not matched to a gene; V was cut back by 1 base and J by 5 bases. This CDR3 contains 14 residues. The full variable domain, with the rest looked up from reference TRBV13 and TRBJ2-7, is AAGVIQSPRHLIKEKRETATLKCYPIPRHDTVYWYQQGPGQDPQFLISFYEKMQSDKGSIPDRFSAQQFSDYHSELNMSSLELGDSALYFCASSLARGSHEQYFGPGTRLTVT.

The genes are TRBV27 and TRBJ2-7; TRBD2 matches at 9 bases. Germline V lookup: CDR1 MNHEY, CDR2 SMNVEV (reference sequence). The V and J ends lost 7 bases and 4 bases, in that order; junction bases with no gene match: 11. This CDR3 is built from 15 residues. CDR3 sequence: CASKRLPSGTYEQYF. The DNA of the CDR3 is TGTGCCAGCAAGCGTTTGCCTAGCGGGACATACGAGCAGTACTTC.

This sequence joins TRBV5-1 and TRBJ1-3; D remains unclear. CDR3 length: 13 residues. Looked up from germline, CDR1 is SGHRS and CDR2 is YFSETQ. The V end lost 4 bases, the J end lost 3 bases, and 8 bases lay between the germline ends. The CDR3 DNA reads TGCGCCAGCAGCGCGGGAGGTGGAAACACCATATATTTT. Its translation: CASSAGGGNTIYF.

This clone was counted a few times. V and J are TRBV7-8 and TRBJ2-2, with D perhaps matching TRBD1 (5 bases). This CDR3 is 13 amino acids long. Germline-derived CDR1 and CDR2 are SGHVS and FQNEAQ. The V and J ends lost 2 bases and 9 bases respectively, with 10 bases between them. The CDR3 bases are TGTGCCAGCAGCTTAAATAGGGGTCGGGAGCTGTTTTTT. Its protein product is CASSLNRGRELFF.

This clone was seen just once. The chain is built from TRBV30 and TRBJ1-2; D is unclear. This CDR3 comprises 12 residues. Between the trimmed V and J ends, which lost 3 bases and 1 base, there was a span of 6 bases. CDR1 is GTSNPN, CDR2 SVGIG, per germline (reference sequence). This chain's CDR3 is CAWRTNNYGYTF. DNA of the CDR3: TGTGCCTGGAGGACAAATAACTATGGCTACACCTTC.

The chain couples TRBV7-2 to TRBJ1-5; TRBD1 matches 11 bases. Germline V gives CDR1 SGHTA, CDR2 FQGNSA. CDR3 length equals 14 residues. With 5 bases clipped from V and 5 bases from J, the junction kept 2 bases outside the gene matches. This chain's CDR3 is CASSRTGGDQPQHF. The CDR3 DNA reads TGTGCCAGCAGCCGGACAGGGGGCGATCAGCCCCAGCATTTT.

This clone has a single count. V usage is TRBV30 and J usage is TRBJ2-1; D might be TRBD1 (6 bases). Germline CDR1 reads GTSNPN; CDR2 reads SVGIG (reference sequence). The CDR3 has 14 amino acids. Trimming shortened V by 3 bases and J by 3 bases, and 12 bases separated the two germline ends. The CDR3: CAWSLGQNYNEQFF. Here the CDR3 DNA reads TGTGCCTGGAGCCTGGGACAAAACTACAATGAGCAGTTCTTC.

This clone was detected only a few times. CDR3 protein: CASSRGSGGTDTQYF. CDR3 coding DNA: TGCGCCAGCAGCCGGGGGAGCGGGGGTACAGATACGCAGTATTTT. This chain links TRBV5-1 with TRBJ2-3; 8 bases line up with TRBD2. Germline V gene lookup returns CDR1 SGHRS and CDR2 YFSETQ. The V segment lost 4 bases and the J segment 3 bases; nucleotides outside the gene matches: 7. This CDR3 has 15 amino acids.

This clone was observed once. V gene TRBV27 combines with J gene TRBJ2-3; no firm D call. The CDR3 sequence is 15 residues long. Trimming left V 3 bases short and J 0 bases short, with 10 bases between. The germline CDR1 and CDR2 sequences are MNHEY and SMNVEV (reference sequence). CDR3 sequence: CASSFFAASTDTQYF. CDR3 DNA: TGTGCCAGCAGTTTCTTCGCGGCTAGCACAGATACGCAGTATTTT.

This clone appeared a few times. This rearrangement joins TRBV24-1 to TRBJ2-3, with D tentatively TRBD2 (5 bases). The CDR3 is 14 amino acids. The V end was cut by 5 bases, the J end by 2 bases, with 10 bases between. Germline lookup yields CDR1 KGHDR and CDR2 SFDVKD. CDR3 coding DNA: TGTGCCACCAGTGGACTACCAAACACAGATACGCAGTATTTT. Amino acids: CATSGLPNTDTQYF.

The chain carries TRBV11-2 and TRBJ1-2; D gene unclear. The germline V and J ends were trimmed by 5 bases and 6 bases, with 16 bases remaining between them. CDR3 length: 14 residues. Germline V gives CDR1 SGHAT, CDR2 FQNNGV. The CDR3 reads CASSPSAGFHGYTF. The CDR3 DNA follows: TGTGCCAGCAGCCCGAGCGCGGGGTTTCATGGCTACACCTTC.